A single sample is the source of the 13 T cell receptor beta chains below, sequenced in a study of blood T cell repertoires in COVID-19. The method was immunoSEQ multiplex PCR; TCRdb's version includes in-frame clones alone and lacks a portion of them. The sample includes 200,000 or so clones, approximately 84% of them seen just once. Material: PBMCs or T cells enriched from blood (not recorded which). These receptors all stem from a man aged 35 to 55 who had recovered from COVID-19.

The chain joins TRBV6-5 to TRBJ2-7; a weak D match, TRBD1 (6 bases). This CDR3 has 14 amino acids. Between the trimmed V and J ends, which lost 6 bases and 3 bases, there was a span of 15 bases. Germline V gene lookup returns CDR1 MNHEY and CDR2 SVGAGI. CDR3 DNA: TGTGCCAGCAGGCCGGACAGAACCAGCTACGAGCAGTACTTC. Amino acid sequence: CASRPDRTSYEQYF.

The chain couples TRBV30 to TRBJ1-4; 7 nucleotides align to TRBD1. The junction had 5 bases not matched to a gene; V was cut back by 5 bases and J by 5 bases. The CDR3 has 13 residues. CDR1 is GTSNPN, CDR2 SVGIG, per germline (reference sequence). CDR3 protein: CAWATGLNEKLFF. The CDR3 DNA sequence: TGTGCCTGGGCGACAGGGTTAAATGAAAAACTGTTTTTT. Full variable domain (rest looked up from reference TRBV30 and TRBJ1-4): SQTIHQWPATLVQPVGSPLSLECTVEGTSNPNLYWYRQAAGRGLQLLFYSVGIGQISSEVPQNLSASRPQDRQFILSSKKLLLSDSGFYLCAWATGLNEKLFFGSGTQLSVL.

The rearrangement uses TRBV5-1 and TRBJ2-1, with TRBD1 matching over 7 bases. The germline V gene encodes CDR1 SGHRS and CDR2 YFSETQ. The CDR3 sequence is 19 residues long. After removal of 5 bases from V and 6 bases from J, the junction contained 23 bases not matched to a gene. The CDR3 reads CASSHDRDDPLTMGNEQFF. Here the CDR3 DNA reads TGCGCCAGCAGTCATGACAGGGACGACCCCCTGACAATGGGCAATGAGCAGTTCTTC.

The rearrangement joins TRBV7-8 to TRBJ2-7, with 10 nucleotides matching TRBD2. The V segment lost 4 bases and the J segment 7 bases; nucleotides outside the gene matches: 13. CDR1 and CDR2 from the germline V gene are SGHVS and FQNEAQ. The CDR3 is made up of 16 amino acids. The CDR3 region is CASSSSQRGGLLEQYF. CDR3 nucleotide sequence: TGTGCCAGCAGCTCATCACAGCGGGGGGGCCTGTTGGAGCAGTACTTC.

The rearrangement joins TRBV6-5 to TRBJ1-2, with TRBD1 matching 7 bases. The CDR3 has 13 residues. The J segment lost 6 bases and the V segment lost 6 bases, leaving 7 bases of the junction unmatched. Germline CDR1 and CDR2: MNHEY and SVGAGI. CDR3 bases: TGTGCCAGCAGCTCACAGGGGTACGATGGCTACACCTTC. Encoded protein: CASSSQGYDGYTF.

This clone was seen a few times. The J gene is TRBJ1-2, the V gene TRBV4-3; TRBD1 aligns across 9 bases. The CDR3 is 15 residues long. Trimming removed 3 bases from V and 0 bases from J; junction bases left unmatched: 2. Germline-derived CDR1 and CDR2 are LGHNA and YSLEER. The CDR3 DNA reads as TGCGCCAGCAGCCAGAGGACAGGGGCTAACTATGGCTACACCTTC. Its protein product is CASSQRTGANYGYTF.

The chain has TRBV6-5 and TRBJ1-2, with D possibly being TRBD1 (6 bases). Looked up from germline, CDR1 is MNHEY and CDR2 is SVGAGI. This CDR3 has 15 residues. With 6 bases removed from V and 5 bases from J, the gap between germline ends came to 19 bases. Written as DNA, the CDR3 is TGTGCCAGCAGCCGAATATCGGGACATCTTTATGGCTACACCTTC. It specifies CASSRISGHLYGYTF.

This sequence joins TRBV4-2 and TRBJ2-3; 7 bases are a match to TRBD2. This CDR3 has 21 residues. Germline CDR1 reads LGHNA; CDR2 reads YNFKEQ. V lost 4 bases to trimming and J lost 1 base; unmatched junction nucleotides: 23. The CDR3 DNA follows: TGTGCCAGCAGCCCAAGGGAGGGAGGATGGTCGGTTGCAGCGGGCACAGATACGCAGTATTTT. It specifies CASSPREGGWSVAAGTDTQYF.

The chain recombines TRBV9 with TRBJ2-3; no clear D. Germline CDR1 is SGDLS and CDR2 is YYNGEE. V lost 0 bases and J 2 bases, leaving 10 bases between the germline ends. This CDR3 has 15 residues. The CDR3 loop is CASSVVPQNTDTQYF. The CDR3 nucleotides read TGTGCCAGCAGCGTAGTTCCCCAAAACACAGATACGCAGTATTTT.

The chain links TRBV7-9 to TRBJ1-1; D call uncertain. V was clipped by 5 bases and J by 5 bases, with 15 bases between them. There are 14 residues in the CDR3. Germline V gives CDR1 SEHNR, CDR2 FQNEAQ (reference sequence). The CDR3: CASSHPTGVTEAFF. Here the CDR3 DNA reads TGTGCCAGCAGCCACCCCACCGGGGTGACTGAAGCTTTCTTT.

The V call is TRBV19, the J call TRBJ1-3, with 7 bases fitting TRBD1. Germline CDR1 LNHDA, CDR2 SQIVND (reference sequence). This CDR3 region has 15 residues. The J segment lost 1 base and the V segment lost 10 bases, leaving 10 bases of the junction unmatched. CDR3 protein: CATSWTGGSGNTIYF. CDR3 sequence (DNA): TGTGCCACTTCCTGGACAGGCGGTTCTGGAAACACCATATATTTT. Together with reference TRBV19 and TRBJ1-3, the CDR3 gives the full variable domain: DGGITQSPKYLFRKEGQNVTLSCEQNLNHDAMYWYRQDPGQGLRLIYYSQIVNDFQKGDIAEGYSVSREKKESFPLTVTSAQKNPTAFYLCATSWTGGSGNTIYFGEGSWLTVV.

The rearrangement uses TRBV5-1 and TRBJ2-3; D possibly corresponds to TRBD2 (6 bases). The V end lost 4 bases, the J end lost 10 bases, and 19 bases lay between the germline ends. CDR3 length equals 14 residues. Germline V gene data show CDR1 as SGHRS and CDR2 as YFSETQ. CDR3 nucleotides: TGCGCCAGCAGCGTAGCGTGGGGGGTGGATCCGCAGTATTTT. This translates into CASSVAWGVDPQYF.

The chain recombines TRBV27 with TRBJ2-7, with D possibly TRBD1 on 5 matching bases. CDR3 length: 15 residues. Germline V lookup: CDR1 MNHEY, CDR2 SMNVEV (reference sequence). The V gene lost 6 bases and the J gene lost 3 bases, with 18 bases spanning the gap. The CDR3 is CASRLTLGRDYEQYF. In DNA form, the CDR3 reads TGTGCCAGCAGACTCACACTCGGCAGGGACTACGAGCAGTACTTC.